The 19 T cell receptor beta chains below come from one sample, sequenced in a study of T cell responses to AZD1222 COVID-19 vaccine. Sequencing used immunoSEQ multiplex PCR; TCRdb keeps in-frame clones, though not all of them. The sample holds 120,000 or so clones, around 92% seen once. Source: peripheral blood, taken on day 0 of AZD1222 vaccination. The receptor source for this set is an adult in good health.

V usage is TRBV5-1 and J usage is TRBJ2-7; TRBD1 or TRBD2 may be the D gene (5 bases each). Trimming removed 4 bases from V and 5 bases from J, with 22 bases in between. The germline gives CDR1 SGHRS, CDR2 YFSETQ. This CDR3 has 16 residues. The CDR3, as DNA: TGCGCCAGCAGCGGAGGCCCAACAGGCCCGGAGCACGAGCAGTACTTC. Translated: CASSGGPTGPEHEQYF.

This chain connects TRBV28 to TRBJ1-5, with 8 bases aligning to TRBD1. The CDR3 sequence is 13 residues long. Germline CDR1 reads MDHEN; CDR2 reads SYDVKM. The ends lost 3 bases at V and 11 bases at J; junction bases unmatched: 6. The CDR3 sequence: CASSFEDRVAQHF. The CDR3 DNA sequence: TGTGCCAGCAGTTTTGAGGACAGGGTAGCCCAGCATTTT. Full variable domain (outside the CDR3, taken from reference TRBV28 and TRBJ1-5): DVKVTQSSRYLVKRTGEKVFLECVQDMDHENMFWYRQDPGLGLRLIYFSYDVKMKEKGDIPEGYSVSREKKERFSLILESASTNQTSMYLCASSFEDRVAQHFGDGTRLSIL.

The chain employs TRBV5-1 and TRBJ2-7; unclear D gene. V lost 0 bases to trimming and J lost 2 bases, with 9 bases between them. The CDR3 contains 14 residues. Looked up from germline, CDR1 is SGHRS and CDR2 is YFSETQ. Written as DNA, the CDR3 is TGCGCCAGCAGCTTGGGCCATAAGGCCTACGAGCAGTACTTC. It yields the protein CASSLGHKAYEQYF. Full variable domain (rest looked up from reference TRBV5-1 and TRBJ2-7): KAGVTQTPRYLIKTRGQQVTLSCSPISGHRSVSWYQQTPGQGLQFLFEYFSETQRNKGNFPGRFSGRQFSNSRSEMNVSTLELGDSALYLCASSLGHKAYEQYFGPGTRLTVT.

J is TRBJ1-1 and V is TRBV25-1, with 9 bases lining up with TRBD1. The junction had 5 bases not matched to a gene; V was cut back by 6 bases and J by 6 bases. Germline lookup yields CDR1 MGHDK and CDR2 SYGVNS. CDR3 length: 13 residues. The CDR3 loop reads CASSRRTGAEAFF. The CDR3, as DNA: TGTGCCAGCAGCCGTAGGACAGGGGCTGAAGCTTTCTTT.

The chain employs TRBV3-1 (or the pseudogene TRBV3-2) and TRBJ2-2; 7 nucleotides match TRBD2. The germline V gene encodes CDR1 LGHDT and CDR2 YNNKEL (reference sequence). V lost 4 bases, J lost 5 bases, and 13 bases stayed unmatched. This CDR3 is built from 17 residues. Written as DNA, the CDR3 is TGTGCCAGCAGCCCCCGGGGGGAGGTTGGAATAACCGGGGAGCTGTTTTTT. This codes for CASSPRGEVGITGELFF.

The genes are TRBV19 and TRBJ1-5; no clear D. CDR1 LNHDA and CDR2 SQIVND come from the germline V gene (reference sequence). Trimming cost V 1 base and J 6 bases, with 16 bases left between them. The CDR3 runs 16 residues. For the CDR3, the DNA is TGTGCCAGTAGTATAGGGGGTGGTCCCGGGAGTCAGCCCCAGCATTTT. Residues: CASSIGGGPGSQPQHF.

The chain joins TRBV5-1 to TRBJ1-2; 7 nucleotides match TRBD1. The CDR3 covers 14 residues. The germline V gene has CDR1 SGHRS and CDR2 YFSETQ. Trimming cost V 0 bases and J 8 bases; bases outside gene matches: 7. This chain's CDR3 is CASSLEGGGLGYTF. The CDR3 DNA reads TGCGCCAGCAGCTTGGAAGGGGGCGGGCTGGGCTACACCTTC.

V is TRBV2 and J is TRBJ2-7, with D perhaps TRBD1 (5 bases). Germline V CDR1 and CDR2: SNHLY, FYNNEI. The CDR3 runs to 13 residues. V was clipped by 1 base and J by 2 bases, with 6 bases between them. The chain's CDR3 is CASSEGRAYEQYF. As DNA, the CDR3 is TGTGCCAGCAGTGAAGGCAGGGCCTACGAGCAGTACTTC. Complete variable domain (other parts from reference TRBV2 and TRBJ2-7): EPEVTQTPSHQVTQMGQEVILRCVPISNHLYFYWYRQILGQKVEFLVSFYNNEISEKSEIFDDQFSVERPDGSNFTLKIRSTKLEDSAMYFCASSEGRAYEQYFGPGTRLTVT.

This chain uses TRBV7-7 with TRBJ2-5; D possibly uses TRBD1 or TRBD2 (5 bases each). CDR3 size: 13 residues. Germline loops: CDR1 SSHAT, CDR2 FNYEAQ (reference sequence). Trimming shortened V by 8 bases and J by 5 bases, and 15 bases separated the two germline ends. The CDR3 loop reads CASGERGRETQYF. The CDR3 DNA reads as TGTGCCAGCGGGGAGAGGGGTAGGGAGACCCAGTACTTC.

The gene calls are TRBV6-1 and TRBJ1-3; possibly TRBD1 for D (6 bases). The CDR3 sequence is 16 residues long. Per the germline V gene, CDR1 is MNHNS and CDR2 is SASEGT. V lost 3 bases, J lost 4 bases, and 16 bases lay in between. The CDR3 coding sequence is TGTGCCAGCAGTGATATTAGGGGGGCTTCAGGAAACACCATATATTTT. Its translation: CASSDIRGASGNTIYF.

This chain uses TRBV7-3 with TRBJ1-5; possible D gene TRBD1, 6 bases. Trimming took off 5 bases at V and 5 bases at J, with 10 bases between the two ends. The CDR3 loop spans 13 amino acids. CDR1 is SGHTA, CDR2 FQGTGA, per germline. CDR3 DNA: TGTGCCAGCAGCCGGGGGGCAGATCAGCCCCAGCATTTT. The encoded protein is CASSRGADQPQHF.

This chain uses TRBV3-1 (or the pseudogene TRBV3-2) with TRBJ1-1; D possibly corresponds to TRBD1 (5 bases). The ends were cut back, 6 bases at V and 2 bases at J, with 16 bases in the middle. Germline CDR1 and CDR2: LGHDT and YNNKEL (reference sequence). The CDR3 is 15 amino acids. Written as DNA, the CDR3 is TGTGCCAGCAGACACACGGGACGGGTTAACACTGAAGCTTTCTTT. The encoded protein is CASRHTGRVNTEAFF.

V and J are TRBV5-5 and TRBJ1-1; 8 nucleotides match TRBD1. V was clipped by 2 bases and J by 3 bases; unmatched bases: 9. The germline gives CDR1 SGHKS, CDR2 YYEKEE (reference sequence). The length of the CDR3 is 16 residues. The DNA for the CDR3 is TGTGCCAGCAGCTTAAATTTCCAGGGGGCGTACACTGAAGCTTTCTTT. Translation gives CASSLNFQGAYTEAFF.

The V gene is TRBV2, the J gene TRBJ1-6, with TRBD1 identical over 7 bases. Germline V CDR1 and CDR2: SNHLY, FYNNEI. The CDR3 loop spans 17 amino acids. J was trimmed by 0 bases and V by 4 bases; bases with no gene match: 6. CDR3 in amino acids: CASSVVEGASYNSPLHF. The CDR3 DNA is TGTGCCAGCAGTGTGGTCGAGGGGGCCTCCTATAATTCACCCCTCCACTTT.

The V call is TRBV2, the J call TRBJ2-7; 12 positions agree with TRBD2. The ends lost 7 bases at V and 3 bases at J; junction bases unmatched: 7. CDR3 length: 15 residues. CDR1 and CDR2 (germline): SNHLY, FYNNEI. This CDR3 is CASKLAGGGYYEQYF. In nucleotides, the CDR3 is TGTGCCAGCAAGCTAGCGGGAGGGGGATACTACGAGCAGTACTTC.

The chain couples TRBV4-1 to TRBJ2-7; D may be TRBD1 (5 bases). Germline CDR1 and CDR2: MGHRA and YSYEKL. The V gene lost 4 bases and the J gene lost 3 bases, with 16 bases spanning the gap. There are 15 residues in the CDR3. The CDR3 DNA reads TGCGCCAGCAGCCCCTCCTACGGCCAGGGCTACGAGCAGTACTTC. Translated, it gives CASSPSYGQGYEQYF.

The CDR3 DNA reads as TGTGCCAGCAGTCGGGCCAGAAACACTGAAGCTTTCTTT. Its protein product is CASSRARNTEAFF. The rearrangement links TRBV2 to TRBJ1-1; D is unresolved. The germline V and J ends were trimmed by 5 bases and 2 bases, with 9 bases remaining between them. CDR1 is SNHLY, CDR2 FYNNEI, per germline. CDR3 length: 13 residues.

The chain carries TRBV20-1 and TRBJ1-2; D is unresolved. Germline CDR1 DFQATT, CDR2 SNEGSKA (reference sequence). Trimming left V 3 bases short and J 5 bases short, with 10 bases between. This CDR3 contains 12 residues. CDR3 sequence reads: CSASGRIYGYTF. Written as DNA, the CDR3 is TGCAGTGCTAGTGGTCGGATTTATGGCTACACCTTC.

V is TRBV9 and J is TRBJ1-2; 9 positions agree with TRBD1. Germline-derived CDR1 and CDR2 are SGDLS and YYNGEE. The CDR3 spans 13 residues. V shed 6 bases and J 8 bases; nucleotides not matched to a gene: 8. The CDR3 bases are TGTGCCAGCACCAGGACAGGGGTTGGGGGCTACACCTTC. It specifies CASTRTGVGGYTF.